The 28 T cell receptor beta chains listed next were all sequenced from one sample in a study of shared clonotypes between healthy human individuals. The table came from immunoSEQ multiplex PCR; TCRdb's copy has only in-frame clones and leaves some out. The sample lists about 1.1 million clones, approximately 77% occurring once. Sequences were obtained from memory CD4+ T cells from PBMCs. Subset of the sample: CD45RA-negative fraction. The source is a young man in good health. Some clones in this sample may be carry-over from other donors' samples.

The V and J genes are TRBV28 and TRBJ1-2; D may be TRBD1 (5 bases). In germline, CDR1 is MDHEN, CDR2 SYDVKM. The ends were cut back, 8 bases at V and 3 bases at J, with 19 bases in the middle. CDR3 size: 15 residues. The DNA for the CDR3 is TGTGCCAGCCGCACCGGTGAGGGGCGGTACTATGGCTACACCTTC. Protein: CASRTGEGRYYGYTF.

The V and J genes are TRBV28 and TRBJ1-3; no clear D. This CDR3 has 12 amino acids. V lost 1 base, J lost 7 bases, and 5 bases lay in between. The germline V gene has CDR1 MDHEN and CDR2 SYDVKM. The CDR3 region is CASSLFTNTIYF. In DNA, the CDR3 is TGTGCCAGCAGTTTATTTACGAACACCATATATTTT.

CDR3 amino acids: CASSVSVGGGEQYF. Written as DNA, the CDR3 is TGTGCCAGCAGCGTATCGGTGGGGGGCGGCGAGCAGTACTTC. The V and J genes are TRBV9 and TRBJ2-7; either TRBD1 or TRBD2 may supply D (6 bases each). Germline V lookup: CDR1 SGDLS, CDR2 YYNGEE. Trimming took off 1 base at V and 6 bases at J, with 14 bases between the two ends. The CDR3 length is 14 residues. Filled out from reference TRBV9 and TRBJ2-7, the complete variable domain reads DSGVTQTPKHLITATGQRVTLRCSPRSGDLSVYWYQQSLDQGLQFLIQYYNGEERAKGNILERFSAQQFPDLHSELNLSSLELGDSALYFCASSVSVGGGEQYFGPGTRLTVT.

V is TRBV11-2 and J is TRBJ1-1; a weak D match, TRBD1 (5 bases). CDR3 size: 14 residues. CDR1 is SGHAT and CDR2 is FQNNGV in the germline V gene. The ends were cut back, 4 bases at V and 1 base at J, with 10 bases in the middle. The CDR3 sequence: CASSWGSANTEAFF. The CDR3 bases are TGTGCCAGCAGCTGGGGGTCTGCGAACACTGAAGCTTTCTTT.

The V and J genes are TRBV30 and TRBJ2-5, with D possibly being TRBD1 or TRBD2 (5 bases each). Between the trimmed V and J ends, which lost 1 base and 7 bases, there was a span of 22 bases. CDR1 is GTSNPN, CDR2 SVGIG, per germline (reference sequence). There are 16 residues in the CDR3. DNA for the CDR3: TGTGCCTGGAGTGGGGTCGGGGCGAAAAAGGGTCGGACCCAGTACTTC. Its protein is CAWSGVGAKKGRTQYF.

The genes are TRBV30 and TRBJ2-7; 7 nucleotides agree with TRBD1. The CDR3 totals 15 residues. The V and J ends lost 4 bases and 3 bases, in that order; junction bases with no gene match: 12. The V gene's germline CDR1 is GTSNPN and CDR2 SVGIG (reference sequence). The CDR3 region has the DNA TGTGCCTGGATCCCAGACAGGGACCGACACTACGAGCAGTACTTC. Protein sequence: CAWIPDRDRHYEQYF.

This clone has more than one count but fewer than ten. The rearrangement links TRBV11-2 to TRBJ2-2; the D is unclear. Germline V lookup: CDR1 SGHAT, CDR2 FQNNGV. The CDR3 has 16 amino acids. Between the trimmed V and J ends, which lost 5 bases and 0 bases, there was a span of 13 bases. CDR3 protein: CASSPKAATNTGELFF. For the CDR3, the DNA is TGTGCCAGCAGCCCGAAAGCAGCTACGAACACCGGGGAGCTGTTTTTT.

The V and J genes are TRBV1 and TRBJ2-7; TRBD2, the D gene given by the table, was not confirmed from the DNA. TRBV1 is described as a pseudogene. The CDR3 is 17 amino acids. CDR3 bases: TGCACCAGCAGCCCCCCGGCTGGACGAGCGGGACGCCACGAGCAGTACTTC. It encodes CTSSPPAGRAGRHEQYF.

Concerning this clone itself: The sample contains more than one DNA sequence encoding this CDR3. V usage is TRBV7-2 and J usage is TRBJ2-7, with TRBD1 matching 8 bases. The CDR3 runs 14 residues. Trimming at V came to 6 bases and at J to 1 base, leaving 5 bases not matched to a gene. CDR1 and CDR2 from the germline V gene are SGHTA and FQGNSA. The CDR3 DNA sequence: TGTGCCAGCAGGCCCCGACAGGGGTCCTACGAGCAGTACTTC. Its protein product is CASRPRQGSYEQYF.

The chain carries TRBV6-5 and TRBJ2-2; D is perhaps TRBD2 (6 bases). The V end lost 6 bases, the J end lost 4 bases, and 12 bases lay between the germline ends. CDR1 is MNHEY, CDR2 SVGAGI, per germline. The CDR3 has 14 residues. DNA for the CDR3: TGTGCCAGCAGCCTCGGGGGATTCACCGGGGAGCTGTTTTTT. This translates into CASSLGGFTGELFF.

V is TRBV6-8 and J is TRBJ2-2; 8 positions agree with TRBD2. V gave up 4 bases and J gave up 5 bases; unmatched junction bases: 6. This CDR3 spans 15 amino acids. Per the germline V gene, CDR1 is MNHGY and CDR2 is SAAAGT. The CDR3 sequence: CASSSGLAETGELFF. CDR3 bases: TGTGCCAGCAGTTCCGGACTAGCAGAAACCGGGGAGCTGTTTTTT.

The chain couples TRBV7-9 to TRBJ2-7; possible D gene TRBD1, 6 bases. Germline loops: CDR1 SEHNR, CDR2 FQNEAQ (reference sequence). The CDR3 sequence is 15 residues long. Trimming removed 1 base at V and 2 bases at J, with 12 bases between. Here the CDR3 reads CASSLGGQGPYEQYF. In DNA form, the CDR3 reads TGTGCCAGCAGCTTAGGGGGGCAGGGGCCCTACGAGCAGTACTTC.

The chain has TRBV27 and TRBJ2-1; D ambiguous. CDR1 and CDR2 (germline): MNHEY, SMNVEV (reference sequence). The V and J ends lost 8 bases and 7 bases respectively, with 6 bases between them. The CDR3 covers 10 residues. The CDR3 region has the DNA TGTGCCAGCGTACGGAATGAGCAGTTCTTC. As protein: CASVRNEQFF.

The rearrangement uses TRBV29-1 and TRBJ2-3; no definite D call. Deletions cut 4 bases from V and 3 bases from J, with 8 bases between. Germline CDR1 reads SQVTM; CDR2 reads ANQGSEA. The CDR3 runs to 12 residues. Here the CDR3 reads CSVAGQTDTQYF. The CDR3 DNA is TGCAGCGTTGCGGGTCAAACAGATACGCAGTATTTT.

The J gene is TRBJ2-4, the V gene TRBV7-8; either TRBD1 or TRBD2 may fit D (5 bases each). Germline CDR1 is SGHVS and CDR2 is FQNEAQ. This CDR3 has 17 amino acids. V gave up 2 bases and J gave up 0 bases, with 14 bases separating them. CDR3 DNA: TGTGCCAGCAGCTTATCGGGGCAGCGAGTAGCCAAAAACATTCAGTACTTC. Residues: CASSLSGQRVAKNIQYF.

This rearrangement joins TRBV5-1 to TRBJ2-6, with TRBD1 identical over 7 bases. The CDR3 has 20 amino acids. V shed 1 base and J 0 bases; nucleotides not matched to a gene: 13. Germline V gene sequence: CDR1 SGHRS, CDR2 YFSETQ. CDR3 in amino acids: CASSLTGVPLTASGANVLTF. CDR3 nucleotide sequence: TGCGCCAGCAGCTTGACAGGGGTCCCACTAACAGCCTCTGGGGCCAACGTCCTGACTTTC.

V usage is TRBV11-2 and J usage is TRBJ2-2, with D perhaps matching TRBD1 (6 bases). Trimming stripped 6 bases from V and 0 bases from J, with 11 bases between. Germline CDR1 reads SGHAT; CDR2 reads FQNNGV. The CDR3 totals 15 residues. The CDR3 loop reads CASRGAWANTGELFF. CDR3 DNA sequence: TGTGCCAGCAGGGGGGCGTGGGCGAACACCGGGGAGCTGTTTTTT.

This clone was detected only once. The J gene is TRBJ2-3, the V gene TRBV15; the match to TRBD2 covers 10 bases. With V trimmed by 1 base and J by 1 base, 2 bases remained unmatched. The CDR3 totals 16 residues. Germline V gene data show CDR1 as LNHNV and CDR2 as YYDKDF (reference sequence). The CDR3 loop reads CATSRGGTSGTDTQYF. The CDR3 DNA follows: TGTGCCACCAGCAGAGGGGGGACTAGCGGCACAGATACGCAGTATTTT. The full variable domain, with the rest looked up from reference TRBV15 and TRBJ2-3, is DAMVIQNPRYQVTQFGKPVTLSCSQTLNHNVMYWYQQKSSQAPKLLFHYYDKDFNNEADTPDNFQSRRPNTSFCFLDIRSPGLGDTAMYLCATSRGGTSGTDTQYFGPGTRLTVL.

The chain has TRBV25-1 and TRBJ2-1; D is uncertain. Trimming pared 7 bases from V and 5 bases from J, leaving 6 bases between. The CDR3 extends over 11 amino acids. CDR1 is MGHDK and CDR2 is SYGVNS in the germline V gene. CDR3 nucleotides: TGTGCCAGCACTCAAGACAATGAGCAGTTCTTC. This codes for CASTQDNEQFF.

This clone was counted between two and nine times. The chain recombines TRBV4-3 with TRBJ1-6; 7 bases line up with TRBD1. CDR1 is LGHNA and CDR2 is YSLEER in the germline V gene. There are 19 residues in the CDR3. The junction had 9 bases not matched to a gene; V was cut back by 1 base and J by 0 bases. DNA of the CDR3: TGCGCCAGCAGCCAAGCCCAGTGGGACAGAAGCTCCTATAATTCACCCCTCCACTTT. This codes for CASSQAQWDRSSYNSPLHF.

The chain couples TRBV28 to TRBJ2-1; 7 positions agree with TRBD2. Trimming at V came to 7 bases and at J to 7 bases, leaving 10 bases not matched to a gene. Germline V CDR1 and CDR2: MDHEN, SYDVKM. The CDR3 contains 14 residues. DNA for the CDR3: TGTGCCAGCAAACGGGATGGGCGGGAGAATGAGCAGTTCTTC. It codes for CASKRDGRENEQFF.

This clone was counted a few times. The gene calls are TRBV10-2 and TRBJ2-5; no clear D gene. Between the trimmed V and J ends, which lost 6 bases and 1 base, there was a span of 15 bases. Looked up from germline, CDR1 is WSHSY and CDR2 is SAAADI. The CDR3 consists of 15 residues. The CDR3 DNA is TGCGCCAGCAGGCCTGGGCCTCACCTCCAAGAGACCCAGTACTTC. Translating it yields CASRPGPHLQETQYF.

The chain uses TRBV28 and TRBJ1-2, with D possibly matching TRBD1 (5 bases). V lost 7 bases and J 8 bases, leaving 14 bases between the germline ends. CDR1 and CDR2 from the germline V gene are MDHEN and SYDVKM. The CDR3 runs 12 residues. CDR3 bases: TGTGCCAGCAAACGGGGGAGGGGCGGCTACACCTTC. This codes for CASKRGRGGYTF.

The chain combines TRBV5-6 with TRBJ1-1; 7 nucleotides line up with TRBD1. In germline, CDR1 is SGHDT, CDR2 YYEEEE. The V segment lost 3 bases and the J segment 10 bases; nucleotides outside the gene matches: 6. The CDR3 totals 12 residues. The CDR3 region is CASSWDSQIAFF. In nucleotides, the CDR3 is TGTGCCAGCAGCTGGGACAGCCAAATAGCTTTCTTT. The variable domain in full, completed from reference TRBV5-6 and TRBJ1-1, reads DAGVTQSPTHLIKTRGQQVTLRCSPKSGHDTVSWYQQALGQGPQFIFQYYEEEERQRGNFPDRFSGHQFPNYSSELNVNALLLGDSALYLCASSWDSQIAFFGQGTRLTVV.

CDR3 coding DNA: TGTGCCAGCAGCCAGGAGGGACATGGAAACACCATATATTTT. Its translation is CASSQEGHGNTIYF. The chain joins TRBV7-8 to TRBJ1-3; tentative D call: TRBD1 (6 bases). There are 14 residues in the CDR3. Deletions cut 5 bases from V and 3 bases from J, with 11 bases between. Germline values: CDR1 SGHVS, CDR2 FQNEAQ.

The chain carries TRBV5-8 and TRBJ1-2; no clear D. The V gene's germline CDR1 is SGHTS and CDR2 YDEGEE. The CDR3 is made up of 13 amino acids. The ends were cut back, 2 bases at V and 2 bases at J, with 7 bases in the middle. Here the CDR3 reads CASSLMENYGYTF. CDR3 bases: TGTGCCAGCAGCTTAATGGAAAACTATGGCTACACCTTC. The variable domain in full, completed from reference TRBV5-8 and TRBJ1-2, reads EAGVTQSPTHLIKTRGQQATLRCSPISGHTSVYWYQQALGLGLQFLLWYDEGEERNRGNFPPRFSGRQFPNYSSELNVNALELEDSALYLCASSLMENYGYTFGSGTRLTVV.

The chain combines TRBV7-6 with TRBJ2-5, with D uncertain. Germline V CDR1 and CDR2: SGHVS, FNYEAQ. With 5 bases removed from V and 3 bases from J, the gap between germline ends came to 4 bases. This CDR3 has 11 residues. The CDR3 DNA sequence: TGTGCCAGCAGCCCCAAAGAGACCCAGTACTTC. This translates into CASSPKETQYF.

This clone was seen once. The chain carries TRBV6-5 and TRBJ1-2; no reliable D call. Germline V lookup: CDR1 MNHEY, CDR2 SVGAGI. V was cut by 5 bases and J by 4 bases, with 8 bases left in between. This CDR3 is 12 amino acids long. Here the CDR3 reads CASSGSIYGYTF. CDR3 coding DNA: TGTGCCAGCAGTGGAAGCATCTATGGCTACACCTTC.